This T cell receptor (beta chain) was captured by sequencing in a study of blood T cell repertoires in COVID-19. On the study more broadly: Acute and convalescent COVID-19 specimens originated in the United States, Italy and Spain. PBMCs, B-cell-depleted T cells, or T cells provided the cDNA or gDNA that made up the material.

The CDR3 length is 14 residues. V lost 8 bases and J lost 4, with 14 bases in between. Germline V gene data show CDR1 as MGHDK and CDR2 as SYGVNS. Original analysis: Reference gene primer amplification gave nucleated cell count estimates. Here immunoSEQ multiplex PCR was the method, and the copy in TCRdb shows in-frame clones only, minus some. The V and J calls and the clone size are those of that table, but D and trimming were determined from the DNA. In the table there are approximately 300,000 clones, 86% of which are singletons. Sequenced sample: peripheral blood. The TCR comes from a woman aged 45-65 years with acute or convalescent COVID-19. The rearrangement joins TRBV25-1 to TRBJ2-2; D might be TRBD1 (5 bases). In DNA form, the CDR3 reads TGTGCCAGCGCCGCAACAGGTGCCACCGGGGAGCTGTTTTTT. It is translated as CASAATGATGELFF.